This TCR beta chain was sequenced in a study of control samples from healthy donors and cancer patients. The ends were cut back, 0 bases at V and 5 bases at J, with 11 bases in the middle. The CDR3 spans 14 residues. Per germline, CDR1 SGHNT and CDR2 YYREEE (reference sequence). Here immunoSEQ multiplex PCR was the method, and the copy in TCRdb shows in-frame clones only, minus some. The sample lists some 67,000 clones, about 87% seen once, with around 2% in the top ten. Only one count was recorded for this clone. The sample taken for sequencing was PBMCs. The receptor comes from a woman aged 45-65 years with head and neck cancer. The rearrangement uses TRBV5-4 and TRBJ2-5, with D possibly being TRBD1 or TRBD2 (6 bases each). CDR3: CASSLGGGRETQYF. The CDR3, as DNA: TGTGCCAGCAGCTTGGGTGGGGGGCGTGAGACCCAGTACTTC.